The 22 T cell receptor beta chains in this list originate from one sample, sequenced in a study of blood T cell repertoires in COVID-19 (dated by TCRdb to the early 2020s). Libraries were prepared through the immunoSEQ multiplex PCR assay. This is the immuneACCESS table as TCRdb keeps it, with only in-frame sequences that have V and J called. A part of the clones is gone; compared with another copy, unresolved V genes explain less than half, and the rest is unexplained. The sample table lists about 200,000 clones, 88% of them with a count of one. Roughly 6% of the sample goes to the ten largest clones. The sample consisted of peripheral blood. The receptors shown here come from a man aged 35 to 55 with active or convalescent COVID-19.

V and J are TRBV10-3 and TRBJ1-6, with TRBD1 matching over 8 bases. Looked up from germline, CDR1 is ENHRY and CDR2 is SYGVKD. This CDR3 spans 14 amino acids. With V trimmed by 6 bases and J by 6 bases, 4 bases remained unmatched. The CDR3 nucleotides are TGTGCCATCAGGGACAGGGCTGCTAATTCACCCCTCCACTTT. Translated, it gives CAIRDRAANSPLHF.

This sequence joins TRBV7-8 and TRBJ1-5; 7 bases fit TRBD1. CDR1 and CDR2 (germline): SGHVS, FQNEAQ. There are 14 residues in the CDR3. Trimming cost V 2 bases and J 5 bases; bases outside gene matches: 3. Here the CDR3 DNA reads TGTGCCAGCAGCTTAACAGGGGTCGATCAGCCCCAGCATTTT. Protein sequence: CASSLTGVDQPQHF.

The chain joins TRBV7-6 to TRBJ1-1; the match to TRBD1 covers 7 bases. Germline-derived CDR1 and CDR2 are SGHVS and FNYEAQ. V dropped 1 base and J dropped 4; count of bases not matched to a gene: 3. The CDR3 contains 14 residues. The CDR3 DNA reads TGTGCCAGCAGCTTAGTAACAGGGGTCACTGAAGCTTTCTTT. The encoded protein is CASSLVTGVTEAFF.

The chain uses TRBV2 and TRBJ2-3; 8 nucleotides align to TRBD2. Trimming took 7 bases from V and 0 from J; bases not matched to a gene: 18. The CDR3 runs 19 residues. The germline V gene encodes CDR1 SNHLY and CDR2 FYNNEI. Here the CDR3 DNA reads TGTGCCAGCAACGGAGCCTGGGAAGCGGGAGACAGCAGCACAGATACGCAGTATTTT. Its protein product is CASNGAWEAGDSSTDTQYF.

This clone showed up just once. The chain is built from TRBV19 and TRBJ1-2; TRBD1 matches 7 bases. The CDR3 is made up of 14 amino acids. After removal of 6 bases from V and 4 bases from J, the junction contained 8 bases not matched to a gene. The germline gives CDR1 LNHDA, CDR2 SQIVND (reference sequence). CDR3 region: CASRKGAGGYGYTF. CDR3 in DNA: TGTGCCAGTAGAAAGGGGGCAGGGGGCTATGGCTACACCTTC.

The chain employs TRBV7-9 and TRBJ2-5; D gene uncertain. The CDR3 runs 14 residues. The germline V gene encodes CDR1 SEHNR and CDR2 FQNEAQ (reference sequence). The V and J ends lost 0 bases and 2 bases respectively, with 7 bases between them. CDR3 nucleotide sequence: TGTGCCAGCAGCTTAGCGTCGGTTCAAGAGACCCAGTACTTC. It encodes CASSLASVQETQYF.

The V and J genes are TRBV11-3 and TRBJ2-1; 10 positions agree with TRBD2. With 2 bases clipped from V and 10 bases from J, the junction kept 5 bases outside the gene matches. This CDR3 has 14 amino acids. CDR1 SGHNT and CDR2 YENEEA come from the germline V gene. In nucleotides, the CDR3 is TGTGCCAGCAGCTTATCTCAGCGGGAGGGGGAGCAGTTCTTC. Its protein is CASSLSQREGEQFF.

The chain is built from TRBV5-6 and TRBJ1-5; 8 bases fit TRBD1. Germline V gene sequence: CDR1 SGHDT, CDR2 YYEEEE. With V trimmed by 3 bases and J by 1 base, 3 bases remained unmatched. The CDR3 totals 15 residues. The CDR3 DNA reads TGTGCCAGCAGCTACCGGGACAGGAGCAATCAGCCCCAGCATTTT. Its translation is CASSYRDRSNQPQHF. Full variable domain (remainder filled in from reference TRBV5-6 and TRBJ1-5): DAGVTQSPTHLIKTRGQQVTLRCSPKSGHDTVSWYQQALGQGPQFIFQYYEEEERQRGNFPDRFSGHQFPNYSSELNVNALLLGDSALYLCASSYRDRSNQPQHFGDGTRLSIL.

The V and J genes are TRBV6-5 and TRBJ1-1; D uncertain. The CDR3 spans 12 residues. The germline V gene has CDR1 MNHEY and CDR2 SVGAGI. Trimming removed 7 bases from V and 11 bases from J, with 17 bases in between. CDR3 sequence reads: CASTDGGWKAFF. The CDR3 nucleotides read TGTGCCAGCACCGACGGAGGGTGGAAGGCTTTCTTT.

The chain links TRBV27 to TRBJ2-1; tentative D call: TRBD2 (6 bases). V lost 6 bases to trimming and J lost 1 base, with 10 bases between them. This CDR3 has 14 residues. Per germline, CDR1 MNHEY and CDR2 SMNVEV (reference sequence). The CDR3 spells CASRRGSSYNEQFF. CDR3 nucleotide sequence: TGTGCCAGCAGACGGGGGAGTTCCTACAATGAGCAGTTCTTC.

The chain combines TRBV6-5 with TRBJ1-1; D gene ambiguous. CDR1 and CDR2 (germline): MNHEY, SVGAGI. This CDR3 has 15 residues. V was clipped by 0 bases and J by 5 bases, with 13 bases between them. In DNA, the CDR3 is TGTGCCAGCAGTTACTCGAAGCGGGCTTATACTGAAGCTTTCTTT. This translates into CASSYSKRAYTEAFF.

The chain combines TRBV7-3 with TRBJ1-1; 7 positions match TRBD1. Germline CDR1 and CDR2: SGHTA and FQGTGA. This CDR3 contains 13 residues. Germline trimming cut 5 bases from V and 4 bases from J; bases unmatched to any gene: 4. CDR3 loop: CASSTDRTTEAFF. The CDR3 bases are TGTGCCAGCAGCACGGACAGGACCACTGAAGCTTTCTTT.

The table lists this clone with a count of one. V usage is TRBV1 and J usage is TRBJ2-7; TRBD2, as called in the table, went unchecked against the DNA. TRBV1 is tagged as a pseudogene. This CDR3 spans 18 amino acids. This chain's CDR3 is CTSSPKGDTKRDYYEQYF. Written as DNA, the CDR3 is TGCACCAGCAGCCCGAAGGGGGATACAAAGCGGGACTACTACGAGCAGTACTTC.

The chain has TRBV7-2 and TRBJ1-4; possibly TRBD1 for D (5 bases). Germline lookup yields CDR1 SGHTA and CDR2 FQGNSA. The CDR3 has 15 amino acids. Trimming cost V 5 bases and J 11 bases, with 21 bases left between them. The CDR3 region is CASSPQTETMRKLFF. The CDR3 bases are TGTGCCAGCAGCCCCCAGACAGAGACAATGAGGAAACTGTTTTTT.

This clone turned up a few times. This rearrangement joins TRBV30 to TRBJ1-1; a weak D match, TRBD1 (6 bases). Germline values: CDR1 GTSNPN, CDR2 SVGIG (reference sequence). V lost 0 bases and J 2 bases, leaving 7 bases between the germline ends. This CDR3 has 13 amino acids. The CDR3 is CAWSVQGNTEAFF. DNA for the CDR3: TGTGCCTGGAGTGTACAGGGAAACACTGAAGCTTTCTTT.

The chain uses TRBV6-2 or TRBV6-3 and TRBJ2-2, with 8 bases fitting TRBD1. The germline V gene encodes CDR1 MNHEY and CDR2 SVGEGT. CDR3 length: 19 residues. The J segment lost 3 bases and the V segment lost 5 bases, leaving 17 bases of the junction unmatched. CDR3 DNA sequence: TGTGCCAGCAGTCCGAACACGGGACAGGACCCCCTGGACACCGGGGAGCTGTTTTTT. Amino acid sequence: CASSPNTGQDPLDTGELFF.

The CDR3 reads CASSPQGYGYTF. In DNA, the CDR3 is TGTGCCAGCAGCCCACAGGGTTATGGCTACACCTTC. The chain links TRBV6-5 to TRBJ1-2; possibly TRBD1 for D (6 bases). Germline V gene sequence: CDR1 MNHEY, CDR2 SVGAGI. V lost 6 bases and J lost 5, with 10 bases in between. CDR3 length: 12 residues.

The chain carries TRBV2 and TRBJ1-5; D possibly corresponds to TRBD1 (6 bases). V lost 7 bases, J lost 0 bases, and 22 bases lay in between. The CDR3 is made up of 18 amino acids. Per the germline V gene, CDR1 is SNHLY and CDR2 is FYNNEI. The CDR3 DNA follows: TGTGCCAGCACTCGGGACCCGACAGGCACGTATAGCAATCAGCCCCAGCATTTT. It translates to CASTRDPTGTYSNQPQHF. Full variable domain (missing parts from reference TRBV2 and TRBJ1-5): EPEVTQTPSHQVTQMGQEVILRCVPISNHLYFYWYRQILGQKVEFLVSFYNNEISEKSEIFDDQFSVERPDGSNFTLKIRSTKLEDSAMYFCASTRDPTGTYSNQPQHFGDGTRLSIL.

This chain connects TRBV19 to TRBJ1-1, with D possibly being TRBD1 (5 bases). V gave up 4 bases and J gave up 0 bases, with 12 bases separating them. CDR1 and CDR2 (germline): LNHDA, SQIVND (reference sequence). This CDR3 contains 15 residues. CDR3 sequence reads: CASSKPGLMNTEAFF. The DNA for the CDR3 is TGTGCCAGTAGTAAACCGGGACTGATGAACACTGAAGCTTTCTTT.

This clone was detected once. V is TRBV4-2 and J is TRBJ2-5, with unresolved D. Germline V gene sequence: CDR1 LGHNA, CDR2 YNFKEQ. V was pared by 0 bases and J by 3 bases, with 11 bases between. This CDR3 has 15 amino acids. CDR3 nucleotides: TGTGCCAGCAGCCAAGAGGGCAGCCGAAAAGAGACCCAGTACTTC. Residues: CASSQEGSRKETQYF.

The chain carries TRBV12-3 or TRBV12-4 and TRBJ1-2; D is unclear. Trimming pared 5 bases from V and 4 bases from J, leaving 8 bases between. The CDR3 is made up of 12 amino acids. CDR3 coding DNA: TGTGCCAGCAGTATAGGGAGCTATGGCTACACCTTC. This encodes CASSIGSYGYTF.

The chain employs TRBV9 and TRBJ1-1; no clear D. The CDR3 is made up of 14 amino acids. V dropped 4 bases and J dropped 0 bases, with 10 bases sitting between them. The germline gives CDR1 SGDLS, CDR2 YYNGEE. The CDR3 DNA is TGTGCCAGCAGCCCGTTTCCCCTGAACACTGAAGCTTTCTTT. Its translation is CASSPFPLNTEAFF. The whole variable domain, remainder taken from reference TRBV9 and TRBJ1-1, is DSGVTQTPKHLITATGQRVTLRCSPRSGDLSVYWYQQSLDQGLQFLIQYYNGEERAKGNILERFSAQQFPDLHSELNLSSLELGDSALYFCASSPFPLNTEAFFGQGTRLTVV.